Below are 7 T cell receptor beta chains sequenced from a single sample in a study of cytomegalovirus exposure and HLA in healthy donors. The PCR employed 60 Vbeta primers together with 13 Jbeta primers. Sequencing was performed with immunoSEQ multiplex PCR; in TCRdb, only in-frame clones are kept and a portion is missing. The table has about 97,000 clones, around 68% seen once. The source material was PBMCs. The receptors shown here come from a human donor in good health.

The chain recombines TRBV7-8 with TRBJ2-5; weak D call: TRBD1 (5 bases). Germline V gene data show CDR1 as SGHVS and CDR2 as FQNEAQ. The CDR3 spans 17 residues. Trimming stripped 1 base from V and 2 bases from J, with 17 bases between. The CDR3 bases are TGTGCCAGCAGCTTAGTCGTTCAGGGCGGCGGTCAAGAGACCCAGTACTTC. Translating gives CASSLVVQGGGQETQYF.

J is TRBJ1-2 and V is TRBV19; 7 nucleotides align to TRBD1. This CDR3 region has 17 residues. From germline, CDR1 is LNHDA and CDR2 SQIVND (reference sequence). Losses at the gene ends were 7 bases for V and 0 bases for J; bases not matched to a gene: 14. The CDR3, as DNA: TGTGCCAGTACCCCTAGACAGGGACGGAGTTCTAACTATGGCTACACCTTC. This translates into CASTPRQGRSSNYGYTF.

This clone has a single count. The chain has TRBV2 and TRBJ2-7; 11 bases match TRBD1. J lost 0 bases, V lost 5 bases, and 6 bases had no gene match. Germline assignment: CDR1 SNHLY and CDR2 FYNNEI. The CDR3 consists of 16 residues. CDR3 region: CASSPDRGRGSYEQYF. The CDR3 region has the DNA TGTGCCAGCAGTCCGGACAGGGGGCGAGGCTCCTACGAGCAGTACTTC.

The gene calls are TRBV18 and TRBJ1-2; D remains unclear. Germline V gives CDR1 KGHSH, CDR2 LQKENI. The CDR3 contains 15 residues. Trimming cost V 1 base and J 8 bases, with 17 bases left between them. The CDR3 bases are TGTGCCAGCTCACCACAGTCGTACGTTCTGGAGGGCTACACCTTC. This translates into CASSPQSYVLEGYTF. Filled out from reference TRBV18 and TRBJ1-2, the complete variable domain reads NAGVMQNPRHLVRRRGQEARLRCSPMKGHSHVYWYRQLPEEGLKFMVYLQKENIIDESGMPKERFSAEFPKEGPSILRIQQVVRGDSAAYFCASSPQSYVLEGYTFGSGTRLTVV.

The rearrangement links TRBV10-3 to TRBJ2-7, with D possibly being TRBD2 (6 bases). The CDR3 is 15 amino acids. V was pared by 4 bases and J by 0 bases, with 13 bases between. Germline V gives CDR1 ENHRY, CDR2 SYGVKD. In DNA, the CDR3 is TGTGCCATCAGTGCTACTAGCAGGAGCTCCTACGAGCAGTACTTC. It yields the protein CAISATSRSSYEQYF.

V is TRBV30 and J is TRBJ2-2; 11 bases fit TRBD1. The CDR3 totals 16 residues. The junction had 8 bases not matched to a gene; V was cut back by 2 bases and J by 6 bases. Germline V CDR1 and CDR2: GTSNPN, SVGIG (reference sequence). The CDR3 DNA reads TGTGCCTGGAGTAATGTTGGGGACAGGGGGTCCGGGGAGCTGTTTTTT. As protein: CAWSNVGDRGSGELFF.

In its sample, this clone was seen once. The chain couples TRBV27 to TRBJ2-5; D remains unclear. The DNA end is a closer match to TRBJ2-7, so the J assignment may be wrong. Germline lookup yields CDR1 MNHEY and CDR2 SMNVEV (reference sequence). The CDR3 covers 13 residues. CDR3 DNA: TGTGCCAGCAGTTCGCGGCAGAACTACGAGCAGTACTTC. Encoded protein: CASSSRQNYEQYF.